These T cell receptor beta chains were read from a single sample in a study of cytomegalovirus exposure and HLA in healthy donors. Method: immunoSEQ multiplex PCR; TCRdb's copy keeps in-frame clones and lacks some. The sample has some 210,000 clones, around 83% seen once. Sequencing was done on a sample of PBMCs. These receptors originate from a woman aged 45-65 years in good health and CMV-seropositive. The CDR3 runs from the conserved cysteine through the conserved F or W. Each record gives: CDR3 protein, CDR3 DNA, clone size, D gene, J gene, V gene, CDR3 length. D genes are given only for firm matches. Not every row has a clone size; where given, it reads once, few, many or a size class.

CDR3: CASSFLDRVEETQYF
DNA: TGTGCCAGCAGCTTCCTAGACAGGGTGGAAGAGACCCAGTACTTC
size: .
D: TRBD1
J: TRBJ2-5
V: TRBV5-4
length: 15

CDR3: CASSSGVGNTIYF
DNA: TGTGCCAGCAGTTCGGGGGTTGGAAACACCATATATTTT
size: .
D: .
J: TRBJ1-3
V: TRBV28
length: 13

CDR3: CASSYLQRQRGTEAFF
DNA: TGTGCCAGCAGTTACTTGCAAAGACAGCGTGGCACTGAAGCTTTCTTT
size: .
D: .
J: TRBJ1-1
V: TRBV6-5
length: 16

CDR3: CASSQEVGVPNEKLFF
DNA: TGCGCCAGCAGCCAAGAGGTAGGAGTTCCTAATGAAAAACTGTTTTTT
size: .
D: .
J: TRBJ1-4
V: TRBV4-1
length: 16

CDR3: CASTDYGTGRGEKLFF
DNA: TGTGCCAGCACCGACTACGGGACAGGGAGAGGGGAAAAACTGTTTTTT
size: .
D: TRBD1
J: TRBJ1-4
V: TRBV28
length: 16

CDR3: CASRGGGTYNEQFF
DNA: TGTGCCAGCAGAGGCGGGGGGACCTACAATGAGCAGTTCTTC
size: .
D: TRBD2
J: TRBJ2-1
V: TRBV6-6
length: 14

CDR3: CASSSQLYEQYF
DNA: TGCGCCAGCAGCTCACAGCTTTACGAGCAGTACTTC
size: .
D: .
J: TRBJ2-7
V: TRBV5-1
length: 12

CDR3: CASSPGEQAGGPSTDTQYF
DNA: TGTGCCAGCTCACCAGGGGAGCAAGCGGGGGGCCCTAGCACAGATACGCAGTATTTT
size: few
D: TRBD2
J: TRBJ2-3
V: TRBV18
length: 19

CDR3: CASSVATGIDEKLFF
DNA: TGTGCCAGCAGCGTAGCTACGGGGATCGACGAAAAACTGTTTTTT
size: .
D: .
J: TRBJ1-4
V: TRBV9
length: 15

CDR3: CASSTEGQTTFF
DNA: TGTGCCAGCAGTACCGAGGGACAAACGACTTTCTTT
size: .
D: .
J: TRBJ1-1
V: TRBV2
length: 12

CDR3: CASSPSGVETQYF
DNA: TGTGCCAGCTCACCCTCAGGGGTGGAGACCCAGTACTTC
size: .
D: .
J: TRBJ2-5
V: TRBV18
length: 13

CDR3: CASSESGGLDSTDTQYF
DNA: TGTGCCAGCAGTGAAAGCGGGGGGCTCGATAGCACAGATACGCAGTATTTT
size: .
D: TRBD2
J: TRBJ2-3
V: TRBV6-4
length: 17

CDR3: CSDRTSYNEQFF
DNA: TGCAGCGACAGGACCTCTTACAATGAGCAGTTCTTC
size: once
D: .
J: TRBJ2-1
V: TRBV29-1
length: 12

CDR3: CASSLRSLHEQYF
DNA: TGTGCCAGTAGTCTCAGGTCCCTCCACGAGCAGTACTTC
size: .
D: .
J: TRBJ2-7
V: TRBV19
length: 13

CDR3: CASSASTGTEAFF
DNA: TGTGCCAGCAGCGCCTCGACGGGCACTGAAGCTTTCTTT
size: .
D: .
J: TRBJ1-1
V: TRBV7-3
length: 13

CDR3: CASGPNQPQHF
DNA: TGTGCTAGTGGTCCTAATCAGCCCCAGCATTTT
size: .
D: .
J: TRBJ1-5
V: TRBV12-5
length: 11

CDR3: CAWSPGRGDEKLFF
DNA: TGTGCCTGGAGTCCCGGACGGGGTGATGAAAAACTGTTTTTT
size: .
D: .
J: TRBJ1-4
V: TRBV30
length: 14

CDR3: CASSTTPGVRGYTF
DNA: TGTGCCAGCAGCACCACTCCAGGGGTGCGAGGCTACACCTTC
size: .
D: .
J: TRBJ1-2
V: TRBV5-4
length: 14

CDR3: CASSPRRDSPYGYTF
DNA: TGTGCCAGCAGCCCGCGCCGGGACAGCCCCTATGGCTACACCTTC
size: .
D: TRBD1
J: TRBJ1-2
V: TRBV7-8
length: 15

CDR3: CASSHQGAPRTDTQYF
DNA: TGTGCCAGCAGCCACCAGGGGGCACCCCGGACAGATACGCAGTATTTT
size: .
D: .
J: TRBJ2-3
V: TRBV21-1
length: 16

CDR3: CASRGQLQSYEQYF
DNA: TGTGCCAGCAGGGGACAACTCCAGTCCTACGAGCAGTACTTC
size: once
D: .
J: TRBJ2-7
V: TRBV2
length: 14

CDR3: CATRQVNYGYTF
DNA: TGTGCCACCCGACAGGTTAACTATGGCTACACCTTC
size: .
D: .
J: TRBJ1-2
V: TRBV6-5
length: 12

CDR3: CASSLLFPGTYEQYF
DNA: TGTGCCAGCAGCTTACTCTTCCCGGGTACCTACGAGCAGTACTTC
size: .
D: .
J: TRBJ2-7
V: TRBV11-2
length: 15

CDR3: CATSASGTGDSPLHF
DNA: TGCGCCACCTCAGCTTCTGGGACGGGGGATTCACCCCTCCACTTT
size: .
D: .
J: TRBJ1-6
V: TRBV5-1
length: 15

CDR3: CASSSQGKRYLLEEQFF
DNA: TGCGCCAGCAGCTCTCAGGGTAAGAGGTACTTGTTGGAAGAGCAGTTCTTC
size: .
D: .
J: TRBJ2-1
V: TRBV4-1
length: 17

CDR3: CASRDNRSNQPQHF
DNA: TGTGCCAGCAGGGACAACAGATCCAATCAGCCCCAGCATTTT
size: .
D: .
J: TRBJ1-5
V: TRBV6-5
length: 14

CDR3: CATLRDRGTGELFF
DNA: TGTGCCACTCTGAGGGACAGGGGCACCGGGGAGCTGTTTTTT
size: .
D: TRBD1
J: TRBJ2-2
V: TRBV6-5
length: 14

CDR3: CASGSWKINRGRQETQYF
DNA: TGTGCCAGCGGTTCCTGGAAAATTAACAGGGGGCGGCAAGAGACCCAGTACTTC
size: .
D: TRBD1
J: TRBJ2-5
V: TRBV5-6
length: 18

CDR3: CASSLWPGRTGELFF
DNA: TGTGCCAGCAGTTTATGGCCAGGGAGGACCGGGGAGCTGTTTTTT
size: .
D: .
J: TRBJ2-2
V: TRBV27
length: 15

CDR3: CASSASAQSNQPQHF
DNA: TGTGCCAGTAGTGCGTCAGCACAGAGCAATCAGCCCCAGCATTTT
size: .
D: .
J: TRBJ1-5
V: TRBV19
length: 15

CDR3: CASSFLQGYEQYF
DNA: TGTGCCAGCAGCTTCCTACAGGGCTACGAGCAGTACTTC
size: .
D: .
J: TRBJ2-7
V: TRBV7-3
length: 13

CDR3: CASSQDLQGTQYF
DNA: TGCGCCAGCAGCCAAGATTTACAGGGTACGCAGTATTTT
size: .
D: .
J: TRBJ2-3
V: TRBV4-3
length: 13

CDR3: CASSLGDRVTNEKLFF
DNA: TGCGCCAGCAGCTTGGGCGACAGGGTAACTAATGAAAAACTGTTTTTT
size: .
D: TRBD1
J: TRBJ1-4
V: TRBV5-1
length: 16

CDR3: CASSRGNYGYTF
DNA: TGTGCCAGTTCCAGGGGTAACTATGGCTACACCTTC
size: few
D: .
J: TRBJ1-2
V: TRBV6-5
length: 12

CDR3: CASSPFMSSYNEQFF
DNA: TGTGCCAGCAGCCCTTTCATGAGCTCCTACAATGAGCAGTTCTTC
size: .
D: .
J: TRBJ2-1
V: TRBV7-3
length: 15

CDR3: CASSLGTDSYEQYF
DNA: TGCGCCAGCAGCTTGGGGACAGACTCCTACGAGCAGTACTTC
size: .
D: .
J: TRBJ2-7
V: TRBV5-1
length: 14

CDR3: CASSPGGQGSGPYEQYF
DNA: TGTGCCAGCAGTCCGGGAGGACAGGGGTCGGGCCCCTACGAGCAGTACTTC
size: .
D: TRBD1
J: TRBJ2-7
V: TRBV28
length: 17

CDR3: CASSPAGDNSPLHF
DNA: TGCGCCAGCAGCCCAGCAGGGGATAATTCACCCCTCCACTTT
size: .
D: .
J: TRBJ1-6
V: TRBV4-1
length: 14

CDR3: CASSINVETGDTEAFF
DNA: TGTGCCAGTAGTATAAATGTGGAAACGGGGGACACTGAAGCTTTCTTT
size: .
D: .
J: TRBJ1-1
V: TRBV19
length: 16

CDR3: CASSLGTAGETQYF
DNA: TGTGCCAGCAGCCTCGGTACCGCGGGGGAGACCCAGTACTTC
size: .
D: .
J: TRBJ2-5
V: TRBV7-3
length: 14

CDR3: CASSQDLFGGEKLFF
DNA: TGTGCCAGCAGCCAAGATCTTTTCGGGGGGGAAAAACTGTTTTTT
size: once
D: .
J: TRBJ1-4
V: TRBV4-2
length: 15

CDR3: CASSLSAGHEQYF
DNA: TGTGCCAGCAGCTTATCGGCAGGGCACGAGCAGTACTTC
size: .
D: .
J: TRBJ2-7
V: TRBV7-2
length: 13

CDR3: CASSYSAGDSYEQYF
DNA: TGTGCCAGCAGTTACTCCGCAGGGGACAGCTACGAGCAGTACTTC
size: .
D: TRBD1
J: TRBJ2-7
V: TRBV6-6
length: 15

CDR3: CAISESSGGYAEQYF
DNA: TGTGCCATCAGTGAAAGTAGCGGGGGCTATGCCGAGCAGTACTTC
size: .
D: TRBD2
J: TRBJ2-7
V: TRBV10-3
length: 15

CDR3: CASSVSGTGGSYGYTF
DNA: TGTGCCAGCAGTGTCTCCGGGACAGGGGGCAGCTATGGCTACACCTTC
size: .
D: TRBD1
J: TRBJ1-2
V: TRBV28
length: 16

CDR3: CSVRGQGVGFF
DNA: TGCAGCGTCCGAGGACAGGGGGTTGGTTTTTTT
size: once
D: TRBD1
J: TRBJ1-1
V: TRBV29-1
length: 11